Below are 25 T cell receptor beta chains sequenced from a single sample in a study of blood T cell repertoires in COVID-19. Assay: immunoSEQ multiplex PCR; the TCRdb copy retains only in-frame clones and omits some. Of 250,000 or so clones listed, around 81% were seen once; the top ten hold roughly 2%. The specimen was peripheral blood. These TCRs come from a man aged 25 to 40 who had recovered from COVID-19.

The sample holds one count of this clone. V and J are TRBV12-3 or TRBV12-4 and TRBJ2-7, with D unclear. The CDR3 has 13 residues. The germline V and J ends were trimmed by 4 bases and 5 bases, with 12 bases remaining between them. Here the CDR3 reads CASSSLLSNEQYF. The CDR3 DNA reads as TGTGCCAGCAGTTCCCTTCTTAGCAACGAGCAGTACTTC.

This clone was recorded once. J is TRBJ2-1 and V is TRBV7-3; 12 bases are shared with TRBD2. The CDR3 runs to 17 residues. V was clipped by 1 base and J by 8 bases; unmatched bases: 9. Germline CDR1 is SGHTA and CDR2 is FQGTGA. The CDR3 DNA reads TGTGCCAGCAGCTTAAGCGCCGCTAGCGGGGGGGCCTATGAGCAGTTCTTC. It specifies CASSLSAASGGAYEQFF.

The chain is built from TRBV18 and TRBJ1-2, with D unclear. Trimming left V 3 bases short and J 8 bases short, with 13 bases between. Germline V gene sequence: CDR1 KGHSH, CDR2 LQKENI. The length of the CDR3 is 13 residues. CDR3 sequence (DNA): TGTGCCAGCTCACCGTTGGAGGAAAAGGGCTACACCTTC. This translates into CASSPLEEKGYTF. The whole variable domain, filled in from reference TRBV18 and TRBJ1-2, reads NAGVMQNPRHLVRRRGQEARLRCSPMKGHSHVYWYRQLPEEGLKFMVYLQKENIIDESGMPKERFSAEFPKEGPSILRIQQVVRGDSAAYFCASSPLEEKGYTFGSGTRLTVV.

V and J are TRBV18 and TRBJ2-1, with 10 bases identical to TRBD1. This CDR3 region has 15 residues. J lost 6 bases, V lost 1 base, and 3 bases had no gene match. Germline V gene lookup returns CDR1 KGHSH and CDR2 LQKENI. CDR3 sequence: CASSPRGTGANEQFF. CDR3 DNA: TGTGCCAGCTCACCACGCGGGACAGGGGCCAATGAGCAGTTCTTC.

The chain couples TRBV5-6 to TRBJ1-3; TRBD1 aligns across 8 bases. Germline trimming cut 4 bases from V and 3 bases from J; bases unmatched to any gene: 3. The CDR3 contains 14 residues. Germline CDR1 and CDR2: SGHDT and YYEEEE. In DNA, the CDR3 is TGTGCCAGCAGCCGGACAGGGATTGGAAACACCATATATTTT. Amino acid sequence: CASSRTGIGNTIYF.

This clone was counted a few times. The chain has TRBV9 and TRBJ1-2; 9 bases match TRBD1. The CDR3 length is 15 residues. The V gene end was trimmed by 7 bases and the J gene end by 4 bases; junction bases not matched to a gene: 11. Per the germline V gene, CDR1 is SGDLS and CDR2 is YYNGEE. CDR3 loop: CASSNPGQGAYGYTF. Written as DNA, the CDR3 is TGTGCCAGCTCTAACCCGGGACAGGGAGCCTATGGCTACACCTTC.

The sample holds a few counts of this clone. This chain uses TRBV7-2 with TRBJ1-2; 7 bases agree with TRBD1. This CDR3 region has 15 residues. V lost 3 bases to trimming and J lost 4 bases; unmatched junction nucleotides: 8. Germline V gene data show CDR1 as SGHTA and CDR2 as FQGNSA. CDR3 nucleotides: TGTGCCAGCAGCTTGCAGACAGGGAAGGGCTATGGCTACACCTTC. This codes for CASSLQTGKGYGYTF.

The chain carries TRBV6-5 and TRBJ2-3; D is perhaps TRBD2 (5 bases). V lost 5 bases and J lost 4, with 10 bases in between. The germline gives CDR1 MNHEY, CDR2 SVGAGI. The CDR3 runs to 13 residues. This CDR3 is CASSQLGADTQYF. CDR3 coding DNA: TGTGCCAGCAGTCAACTAGGCGCAGATACGCAGTATTTT.

The chain carries TRBV12-3 or TRBV12-4 and TRBJ1-2; D not resolved. Trimming removed 5 bases at V and 3 bases at J, with 4 bases between. This CDR3 is built from 11 residues. The CDR3 DNA reads as TGTGCCAGCAGTCCAGACTATGGCTACACCTTC. This encodes CASSPDYGYTF.

The chain carries TRBV5-6 and TRBJ1-6, with D tentatively TRBD1 (5 bases). This CDR3 has 15 amino acids. V was shortened by 4 bases and J by 1 base, with 9 bases between the two germline ends. Germline-derived CDR1 and CDR2 are SGHDT and YYEEEE. The CDR3 bases are TGTGCCAGCAGCACCGGGGGGTCCTATAATTCACCCCTCCACTTT. This translates into CASSTGGSYNSPLHF. The whole variable domain, filled in from reference TRBV5-6 and TRBJ1-6, reads DAGVTQSPTHLIKTRGQQVTLRCSPKSGHDTVSWYQQALGQGPQFIFQYYEEEERQRGNFPDRFSGHQFPNYSSELNVNALLLGDSALYLCASSTGGSYNSPLHFGNGTRLTVT.

This clone has more than one count but fewer than ten. The CDR3 reads CASTYSLNSHTEAFF. For the CDR3, the DNA is TGTGCCAGCACTTATAGTCTGAACAGTCACACTGAAGCTTTCTTT. The V and J genes are TRBV2 and TRBJ1-1; D gene unclear. Germline V gives CDR1 SNHLY, CDR2 FYNNEI. This CDR3 contains 15 residues. Trimming removed 7 bases at V and 3 bases at J, with 18 bases between. Full variable domain (missing parts from reference TRBV2 and TRBJ1-1): EPEVTQTPSHQVTQMGQEVILRCVPISNHLYFYWYRQILGQKVEFLVSFYNNEISEKSEIFDDQFSVERPDGSNFTLKIRSTKLEDSAMYFCASTYSLNSHTEAFFGQGTRLTVV.

This clone was counted at least ten times. The chain has TRBV4-2 and TRBJ1-2; 7 bases match TRBD1. The CDR3 length is 13 residues. V lost 2 bases to trimming and J lost 5 bases; unmatched junction nucleotides: 2. Per the germline V gene, CDR1 is LGHNA and CDR2 is YNFKEQ. CDR3 sequence (DNA): TGTGCCAGCAGCCAAACGACAGGGTATGGCTACACCTTC. It translates to CASSQTTGYGYTF.

The V gene is TRBV12-3 or TRBV12-4, the J gene TRBJ2-5; D is ambiguous. This CDR3 comprises 12 residues. V was shortened by 3 bases and J by 5 bases, with 7 bases between the two germline ends. Here the CDR3 DNA reads TGTGCCAGCAGTTTGGGCATGGAGACCCAGTACTTC. It translates to CASSLGMETQYF.

The chain uses TRBV5-6 and TRBJ1-2, with D maybe TRBD1 (5 bases). Looked up from germline, CDR1 is SGHDT and CDR2 is YYEEEE. The ends were cut back, 6 bases at V and 5 bases at J, with 23 bases in the middle. The CDR3 runs 16 residues. CDR3 amino acids: CASNRPPDRRGYGYTF. The CDR3 DNA follows: TGTGCCAGCAACCGACCCCCTGACAGACGGGGGTATGGCTACACCTTC.

The chain has TRBV7-8 and TRBJ2-3, with D unclear. The CDR3 is 14 residues long. Trimming cost V 2 bases and J 4 bases, with 10 bases left between them. Germline V lookup: CDR1 SGHVS, CDR2 FQNEAQ. The CDR3 nucleotides are TGTGCCAGCAGCTTACGGTCGCAACCAGATACGCAGTATTTT. Its translation is CASSLRSQPDTQYF.

This clone was observed once. V gene TRBV27 combines with J gene TRBJ2-3; no clear D gene. CDR3 size: 12 residues. V was cut by 4 bases and J by 6 bases, with 8 bases left in between. The germline V gene has CDR1 MNHEY and CDR2 SMNVEV (reference sequence). The CDR3, as DNA: TGTGCCAGCAGTTCCAGGTCCGATACGCAGTATTTT. This sequence encodes CASSSRSDTQYF.

This sequence joins TRBV10-3 and TRBJ1-5; 10 bases are a match to TRBD1. This CDR3 region has 14 residues. The V and J ends lost 2 bases and 5 bases, in that order; junction bases with no gene match: 0. The germline CDR1 and CDR2 sequences are ENHRY and SYGVKD. Here the CDR3 reads CAISEGTGDQPQHF. In DNA form, the CDR3 reads TGTGCCATCAGTGAGGGGACAGGGGATCAGCCCCAGCATTTT.

In regard to this clone: Other DNA sequences within the sample encode an identical CDR3. The chain recombines TRBV7-9 with TRBJ1-5; D is uncertain. This CDR3 comprises 12 residues. Germline lookup yields CDR1 SEHNR and CDR2 FQNEAQ (reference sequence). The V end lost 5 bases, the J end lost 0 bases, and 2 bases lay between the germline ends. CDR3 coding DNA: TGTGCCAGCAGCCTTAGCAATCAGCCCCAGCATTTT. It is translated as CASSLSNQPQHF.

This chain links TRBV5-1 with TRBJ2-1; TRBD1 agrees at 10 bases. Germline V CDR1 and CDR2: SGHRS, YFSETQ. The junction had 13 bases not matched to a gene; V was cut back by 3 bases and J by 7 bases. The CDR3 length is 17 residues. This CDR3 reads CASSSSPGQGVNNEQFF. As DNA, the CDR3 is TGCGCCAGCAGCTCATCACCTGGACAGGGGGTCAATAATGAGCAGTTCTTC.

The gene calls are TRBV7-8 and TRBJ2-5; TRBD1 matches 9 bases. The CDR3 length is 14 residues. CDR1 and CDR2 (germline): SGHVS, FQNEAQ. V dropped 5 bases and J dropped 5; count of bases not matched to a gene: 6. The CDR3 DNA reads as TGTGCCAGCAGCACCAACAGGGGGCGGGAGACCCAGTACTTC. Its translation: CASSTNRGRETQYF.

This clone was seen a single time. V gene TRBV5-1 combines with J gene TRBJ2-7, with D possibly matching TRBD1 (5 bases). The CDR3 is made up of 13 amino acids. V was cut by 2 bases and J by 2 bases, with 8 bases left in between. Germline assignment: CDR1 SGHRS and CDR2 YFSETQ. In DNA form, the CDR3 reads TGCGCCAGCAGCTTAGACAGAACCTACGAGCAGTACTTC. Residues: CASSLDRTYEQYF.

The count of this clone is one. The rearrangement links TRBV2 to TRBJ2-3; 12 bases line up with TRBD2. Germline loops: CDR1 SNHLY, CDR2 FYNNEI. Trimming at V came to 8 bases and at J to 6 bases, leaving 9 bases not matched to a gene. The length of the CDR3 is 15 residues. The CDR3 sequence: CASRGLAGGFDTQYF. The CDR3 DNA reads TGTGCCAGCCGGGGCCTAGCGGGGGGGTTTGATACGCAGTATTTT.

The chain is built from TRBV5-1 and TRBJ2-6; D is possibly TRBD2 (6 bases). The CDR3 runs to 16 residues. Germline loops: CDR1 SGHRS, CDR2 YFSETQ. V was clipped by 1 base and J by 1 base, with 9 bases between them. In DNA form, the CDR3 reads TGCGCCAGCAGCTTGCGGGCGGGATCTGGGGCCAACGTCCTGACTTTC. Translation: CASSLRAGSGANVLTF.

The V and J genes are TRBV15 and TRBJ1-3; D is ambiguous. The germline V and J ends were trimmed by 0 bases and 2 bases, with 8 bases remaining between them. The length of the CDR3 is 15 residues. Germline V gene lookup returns CDR1 LNHNV and CDR2 YYDKDF (reference sequence). DNA of the CDR3: TGTGCCACCAGCAGAGATGTTACAGCTGGAAACACCATATATTTT. Translating it yields CATSRDVTAGNTIYF. Complete variable domain (other parts from reference TRBV15 and TRBJ1-3): DAMVIQNPRYQVTQFGKPVTLSCSQTLNHNVMYWYQQKSSQAPKLLFHYYDKDFNNEADTPDNFQSRRPNTSFCFLDIRSPGLGDTAMYLCATSRDVTAGNTIYFGEGSWLTVV.

This chain connects TRBV9 to TRBJ2-7; 9 nucleotides line up with TRBD2. Germline CDR1 SGDLS, CDR2 YYNGEE. The CDR3 is 17 residues long. V lost 0 bases, J lost 4 bases, and 11 bases stayed unmatched. The CDR3 here is CASSVGPSGAGEYEQYF. The DNA of the CDR3 is TGTGCCAGCAGCGTAGGTCCTAGCGGGGCGGGCGAGTACGAGCAGTACTTC.